Presented here are 7 T cell receptor beta chains from one specimen sequenced in a study of blood T cell repertoires in COVID-19. Generated by immunoSEQ multiplex PCR, the TCRdb table keeps only in-frame clones and is missing some. Here the sample spans about 250,000 clones, around 88% being singletons. The sequencing sample was made of peripheral blood. These receptors were collected from a woman of 80 years or more with COVID-19, enrolled during active disease.

The genes are TRBV7-6 and TRBJ2-7; D perhaps matches TRBD1 (5 bases). CDR3 length equals 15 residues. In germline, CDR1 is SGHVS, CDR2 FNYEAQ. The V gene lost 5 bases and the J gene lost 3 bases, with 17 bases spanning the gap. The CDR3 region has the DNA TGTGCCAGCAGCCCAGTGCCTGACAGTCTCTACGAGCAGTACTTC. Its translation is CASSPVPDSLYEQYF.

The genes are TRBV7-6 and TRBJ1-5, with 8 bases fitting TRBD1. After removal of 4 bases from V and 3 bases from J, the junction contained 8 bases not matched to a gene. The CDR3 totals 16 residues. Germline V lookup: CDR1 SGHVS, CDR2 FNYEAQ. CDR3 residues: CASSSGTGLTNQPQHF. CDR3 DNA sequence: TGTGCCAGCAGCTCGGGGACAGGCCTTACCAATCAGCCCCAGCATTTT.

V gene TRBV5-5 combines with J gene TRBJ1-1; D is uncertain. V dropped 4 bases and J dropped 0 bases, with 10 bases sitting between them. This CDR3 comprises 14 residues. Per germline, CDR1 SGHKS and CDR2 YYEKEE (reference sequence). This chain's CDR3 is CASSLPIVNTEAFF. CDR3 bases: TGTGCCAGCAGCCTACCTATAGTGAACACTGAAGCTTTCTTT.

Here the CDR3 reads CASSYRDSGANVLTF. The CDR3 DNA is TGTGCCAGCAGTTACAGAGACTCTGGGGCCAACGTCCTGACTTTC. This rearrangement joins TRBV6-5 to TRBJ2-6, with unresolved D. The CDR3 has 15 residues. V was trimmed by 2 bases and J by 0 bases, leaving 5 bases between them. From germline, CDR1 is MNHEY and CDR2 SVGAGI.

This chain links TRBV9 with TRBJ2-3; TRBD2 agrees at 15 bases. The CDR3 sequence is 19 residues long. Losses at the gene ends were 0 bases for V and 8 bases for J; bases not matched to a gene: 13. The V gene's germline CDR1 is SGDLS and CDR2 YYNGEE. CDR3 amino acids: CASSVDEGTSGGLKGTQYF. The CDR3 DNA reads TGTGCCAGCAGCGTAGATGAAGGGACTAGCGGGGGGTTAAAGGGTACGCAGTATTTT.

The chain has TRBV7-8 and TRBJ2-1; 8 nucleotides agree with TRBD2. Per the germline V gene, CDR1 is SGHVS and CDR2 is FQNEAQ. V dropped 0 bases and J dropped 4; count of bases not matched to a gene: 5. The CDR3 sequence is 16 residues long. CDR3 in amino acids: CASSLARTGGYNEQFF. The CDR3, as DNA: TGTGCCAGCAGCTTAGCGCGGACGGGGGGGTACAATGAGCAGTTCTTC.

The gene calls are TRBV6-5 and TRBJ1-5; D is unresolved. The V end was cut by 6 bases, the J end by 4 bases, with 10 bases between. Germline V CDR1 and CDR2: MNHEY, SVGAGI. The CDR3 totals 13 residues. In DNA form, the CDR3 reads TGTGCCAGCAGGAGGCAACAAAATCAGCCCCAGCATTTT. Amino acid sequence: CASRRQQNQPQHF.